A single sample gave rise to the 15 T cell receptor beta chains below, sequenced in a study of blood T cells in healthy people across ages. Together with a sample-barcoded 5' primer, a J-beta primer mix was included in a second PCR lasting about 7 to 12 cycles. TCRdb redid the calling of the 5' RACE reads with MiXCR, one entry per CDR3 protein. The sample lists 780,000 or so distinct CDR3 sequences; roughly 53% were seen once. Material for sequencing was blood. These receptors all stem from an elderly man in good health.

CDR3 protein: CASKPLQETQYF. CDR3 DNA: TGTGCCAGCAAGCCACTTCAAGAGACCCAGTACTTC. The chain is built from TRBV3-1 and TRBJ2-5; no firm D call. Trimming left V 7 bases short and J 2 bases short, with 8 bases between. The germline CDR1 and CDR2 sequences are LGHDT and YNNKEL (reference sequence). The CDR3 spans 12 residues.

The chain has TRBV7-6 and TRBJ2-3, with TRBD2 matching 7 bases. V shed 1 base, J shed 14 bases, and the junction held 18 bases outside the gene matches. The CDR3 is 16 residues long. Looked up from germline, CDR1 is SGHVS and CDR2 is FNYEAQ. CDR3: CASSLGSSGGHRYAYF. The DNA for the CDR3 is TGTGCCAGCAGCTTAGGGTCTAGCGGTGGTCACAGATACGCGTATTTT.

This clonotype was found a few times. The rearrangement uses TRBV10-1 and TRBJ2-3; no reliable D call. Trimming pared 3 bases from V and 14 bases from J, leaving 15 bases between. The germline CDR1 and CDR2 sequences are WNHNN and SYGVQD (reference sequence). The CDR3 has 12 amino acids. DNA for the CDR3: TGCGCCAGCAGTGATACCCGTGGATACGCGTATTTT. It is translated as CASSDTRGYAYF.

The table lists this clonotype with a few counts. The V gene is TRBV29-1, the J gene TRBJ1-5; D unclear. Trimming took off 5 bases at V and 0 bases at J, with 14 bases between the two ends. Per germline, CDR1 SQVTM and CDR2 ANQGSEA. CDR3 length: 15 residues. In nucleotides, the CDR3 is TGCAGCGTTCCAAGTCGGAGTGCTAGCAATCAGCCCCAGCATTTT. Translation gives CSVPSRSASNQPQHF.

There are a few counts of this clonotype. The chain couples TRBV30 to TRBJ2-7; D may be TRBD1 (5 bases). There are 12 residues in the CDR3. Germline V gene lookup returns CDR1 GTSNPN and CDR2 SVGIG (reference sequence). With 2 bases removed from V and 3 bases from J, the gap between germline ends came to 8 bases. In DNA, the CDR3 is TGTGCCTGGAGTTGGCAGGGCTACGAGCAGTACTTC. Protein sequence: CAWSWQGYEQYF.

The rearrangement joins TRBV28 to TRBJ2-4; no clear D gene. The CDR3 sequence is 13 residues long. Trimming took off 6 bases at V and 8 bases at J, with 14 bases between the two ends. Germline CDR1 and CDR2: MDHEN and SYDVKM. CDR3 amino acids: CASRPPLGDIQYF. The CDR3 DNA reads as TGTGCCAGCAGGCCTCCACTTGGGGACATTCAGTACTTC.

This chain uses TRBV12-3 or TRBV12-4 with TRBJ2-1, with TRBD2 identical over 7 bases. The V and J ends lost 4 bases and 4 bases, in that order; junction bases with no gene match: 4. The length of the CDR3 is 14 residues. The DNA for the CDR3 is TGTGCCAGCAGTTCCCTCGGGGGGTACAATGAGCAGTTCTTC. Its translation: CASSSLGGYNEQFF.

The chain combines TRBV28 with TRBJ2-1, with 7 bases matching TRBD2. With V trimmed by 7 bases and J by 5 bases, 11 bases remained unmatched. The CDR3 spans 15 residues. CDR1 and CDR2 from the germline V gene are MDHEN and SYDVKM. The CDR3 protein is CASNSPGAGDNEQFF. DNA of the CDR3: TGTGCCAGCAACTCCCCTGGGGCGGGGGACAATGAGCAGTTCTTC.

Worth noting for this clonotype: An end of the junction does not agree with germline; a read error may underlie this. The chain uses TRBV2 and TRBJ1-2; D not resolved. The CDR3 loop spans 14 amino acids. In germline, CDR1 is SNHLY, CDR2 FYNNEI. The CDR3 DNA follows: TGTGCCAGCAGTGACGGCAGATCGAACTATGGCTGCACCTTC. Amino acids: CASSDGRSNYGCTF.

The V and J genes are TRBV5-1 and TRBJ1-1; TRBD1 is a possible D gene (5 bases). CDR3 size: 13 residues. Trimming pared 3 bases from V and 5 bases from J, leaving 11 bases between. CDR1 and CDR2 (germline): SGHRS, YFSETQ. For the CDR3, the DNA is TGCGCCAGCAGCTACCTCACAGGAACTGAAGCTTTCTTT. Translated, it gives CASSYLTGTEAFF.

This chain joins TRBV7-9 and TRBJ1-2; D is perhaps TRBD1 (6 bases). V was cut by 3 bases and J by 1 base, with 15 bases left in between. The CDR3 has 16 residues. CDR1 and CDR2 from the germline V gene are SEHNR and FQNEAQ (reference sequence). In DNA, the CDR3 is TGTGCCAGCAGCTTCCCGGGAAGGGGGGATAACTATGGCTACACCTTC. Protein sequence: CASSFPGRGDNYGYTF.

The chain employs TRBV11-3 and TRBJ2-5, with TRBD2 matching 12 bases. Germline V gives CDR1 SGHNT, CDR2 YENEEA. J lost 4 bases, V lost 2 bases, and 5 bases had no gene match. The CDR3 spans 16 residues. CDR3 amino acids: CASSLSTSGSGETQYF. CDR3 sequence (DNA): TGTGCCAGCAGCTTATCGACTAGCGGGAGTGGAGAGACCCAGTACTTC. The entire variable domain, with the rest obtained from reference TRBV11-3 and TRBJ2-5, is as follows: EAGVVQSPRYKIIEKKQPVAFWCNPISGHNTLYWYLQNLGQGPELLIRYENEEAVDDSQLPKDRFSAERLKGVDSTLKIQPAELGDSAVYLCASSLSTSGSGETQYFGPGTRLLVL.

In this sample, this clonotype turned up a few times. The chain employs TRBV5-6 and TRBJ2-3; D is possibly TRBD2 (6 bases). Germline CDR1 reads SGHDT; CDR2 reads YYEEEE. Trimming cost V 4 bases and J 14 bases, with 23 bases left between them. The CDR3 totals 14 residues. The DNA for the CDR3 is TGTGCCAGCAGCCTCACACAGGACGGGGGATACGCGTATTTT. Amino acids: CASSLTQDGGYAYF.

Only a few counts were recorded for this clonotype. This chain joins TRBV20-1 and TRBJ2-7; no clear D. The germline V gene has CDR1 DFQATT and CDR2 SNEGSKA (reference sequence). This CDR3 spans 13 amino acids. V shed 3 bases and J shed 0 bases, with 9 bases lying between them. The CDR3 DNA reads as TGCAGTGCTAGTTGGCAGGTCTCCTACGAGCAGTACTTC. Its translation: CSASWQVSYEQYF.

This clonotype came up a few times. The chain's CDR3 is CASSQTSTGAKNIQYF. The CDR3 DNA reads as TGTGCCAGCAGCCAAACTAGTACCGGAGCCAAAAACATTCAGTACTTC. The V call is TRBV11-2, the J call TRBJ2-4, with D tentatively TRBD2 (5 bases). The germline CDR1 and CDR2 sequences are SGHAT and FQNNGV. The CDR3 covers 16 residues. The V end lost 5 bases, the J end lost 0 bases, and 14 bases lay between the germline ends. Looking up the rest from reference TRBV11-2 and TRBJ2-4 gives the full variable domain: EAGVAQSPRYKIIEKRQSVAFWCNPISGHATLYWYQQILGQGPKLLIQFQNNGVVDDSQLPKDRFSAERLKGVDSTLKIQPAKLEDSAVYLCASSQTSTGAKNIQYFGAGTRLSVL.